The clone carrying this T cell receptor (beta chain) was recorded at least ten times. Its antigen is undetermined. This sample includes further DNA sequences coding for the same CDR3. Sample treatment: AdE1-LMPpoly-expanded autologous EBV-specific T-cell therapy followed by anti-PD-1 nivolumab. The germline V gene has CDR1 SQVTM and CDR2 ANQGSEA. CDR3 length: 12 amino acids. With V trimmed by 6 bases and J by 7 bases, 4 bases remained unmatched. The data derive from a study of EBV T-cell therapy then PD-1 blockade in nasopharyngeal carcinoma. The protocol was immunoSEQ multiplex PCR, while the TCRdb copy is restricted to in-frame clones and leaves out a portion. The repertoire consists of about 22,000 clones, with 65% to 85% occurring once and the leading ten covering 24%.

The chain employs TRBV29-1 and TRBJ2-1, with TRBD1 matching 9 bases. This specimen was CD8+ T cells from blood, taken at day -245 from a patient whose treatment included autologous EBV-specific T cells and nivolumab. The sequence came from a man aged 35-49 years with nasopharyngeal carcinoma. CDR3 loop: CSVGGQGNEQFF. The CDR3 DNA is TGCAGCGTAGGGGGACAGGGTAATGAGCAGTTCTTC.